This T cell receptor (beta chain) came from a study of tumour-infiltrating T cells in Burkitt lymphoma. Across the whole study: Patients covered every epidemiological subtype of Burkitt lymphoma. Survival, overall and progression-free, tracked with productive clonality. Study-wide results and limits: Public clonotypes, several, appeared across numerous Burkitt lymphoma patients.

Sequencing was performed with immunoSEQ multiplex PCR; in TCRdb, only in-frame clones are kept and a portion is missing. The repertoire holds tens of thousands of clones, with more than 25% as singletons. This clone was detected only a few times. As yet, its antigen is unknown. The clonotype comes from a human donor with Burkitt lymphoma. What was sequenced was tumor tissue.

DNA of the CDR3: TGCGCCAGCAGCTTGGCCTTGAGTGCCGGGACAGGAAATGAAAAACTGTTTTTT. Translating gives CASSLALSAGTGNEKLFF. This chain links TRBV5-1 with TRBJ1-4; TRBD1 agrees at 8 bases. This CDR3 contains 18 residues. J lost 5 bases, V lost 0 bases, and 12 bases had no gene match. Germline CDR1 reads SGHRS; CDR2 reads YFSETQ.